The rows below give T cell receptor beta chains drawn from one sample of a study of blood T cell repertoires in COVID-19. Repertoires were generated with immunoSEQ multiplex PCR, while TCRdb's copy carries only in-frame clones and drops some. There are around 260,000 clones in the sample; more than 85% occur only once, and approximately 4% lies in the top ten. Sample: peripheral blood. The receptors stem from a man in his late teens or twenties with active or convalescent COVID-19. The CDR3 runs from the conserved cysteine through the conserved F or W. D genes are given only for firm matches. Some rows have no size entry. The others give once, few or many, or a class for an expanded clone.

V gene	D gene	clone size	J gene	CDR3 protein	CDR3 DNA
TRBV28	.	.	TRBJ1-6	CASKVGDSPLHF	TGTGCCAGCAAGGTAGGGGATTCACCCCTCCACTTT
TRBV14	.	.	TRBJ2-7	CASSQDVVGPKDF	TGTGCCAGCAGCCAAGACGTTGTGGGCCCTAAAGACTTC
TRBV28	.	.	TRBJ2-7	CASSLTSIFGYEQYF	TGTGCCAGCAGCCTGACTAGTATCTTCGGGTACGAGCAGTACTTC
TRBV30	.	.	TRBJ2-3	CAWNIAVTDTQYF	TGTGCCTGGAATATAGCGGTCACAGATACGCAGTATTTT
TRBV3-1/TRBV3-2	TRBD2	.	TRBJ2-5	CASSQAYLAGSQETQYF	TGTGCCAGCAGCCAAGCTTACCTAGCGGGGTCCCAAGAGACCCAGTACTTC
TRBV19	TRBD1	.	TRBJ2-7	CASSIGGDRAYEQYF	TGTGCCAGTAGTATAGGGGGCGACAGGGCCTACGAGCAGTACTTC
TRBV6-5	.	few	TRBJ1-1	CASRPPGQRRTEAFF	TGTGCCAGCAGACCTCCAGGACAGCGCCGTACTGAAGCTTTCTTT
TRBV19	TRBD2	once	TRBJ2-1	CASSSSGSDNEQFF	TGTGCCAGTTCGTCTAGCGGGAGTGACAATGAGCAGTTCTTC
TRBV6-5	.	.	TRBJ2-3	CASRAGLYMNTQYF	TGTGCCAGCAGGGCGGGCCTTTACATGAATACGCAGTATTTT
TRBV6-5	TRBD2	once	TRBJ2-3	CASTSGTSGTDTQYF	TGTGCCAGCACGAGTGGGACTAGCGGCACAGATACGCAGTATTTT
TRBV19	TRBD1	.	TRBJ2-4	CASSIPGQGINIQYF	TGTGCCAGTAGTATTCCGGGACAGGGGATCAACATTCAGTACTTC
TRBV19	.	.	TRBJ1-5	CASSFRSRGVNQPQHF	TGTGCCAGTAGTTTCCGGTCCCGGGGGGTCAATCAGCCCCAGCATTTT
TRBV5-1	TRBD1	once	TRBJ1-2	CASSFDRGAYGYTF	TGCGCCAGCAGCTTTGACAGGGGGGCCTATGGCTACACCTTC
TRBV4-1	TRBD2	.	TRBJ2-1	CASSQVSGGGYNEQFF	TGCGCCAGCAGCCAAGTTAGCGGGGGGGGTTACAATGAGCAGTTCTTC
TRBV6-5	.	.	TRBJ2-3	CASRQSTDTQYF	TGTGCCAGCAGACAGAGCACAGATACGCAGTATTTT
TRBV5-4	.	once	TRBJ2-7	CASSVGSFEQYF	TGTGCCAGCAGCGTGGGTAGTTTCGAGCAGTACTTC
TRBV20-1	TRBD2	.	TRBJ2-5	CSARGLAGPYF	TGCAGTGCTAGAGGACTAGCGGGTCCGTACTTC
TRBV7-3	TRBD1	.	TRBJ2-2	CASSPDRDATGELFF	TGTGCCAGCAGCCCGGACAGGGACGCTACCGGGGAGCTGTTTTTT
TRBV9	TRBD1	.	TRBJ1-4	CASSEYRGVGEKLFF	TGTGCCAGCAGCGAGTACAGGGGTGTCGGAGAAAAACTGTTTTTT
TRBV5-1	.	.	TRBJ2-3	CASSLGTATDTQYF	TGCGCCAGCAGCTTGGGGACAGCCACAGATACGCAGTATTTT
TRBV5-4	TRBD1	.	TRBJ2-7	CASSFDPGQGDEQYF	TGTGCCAGCAGCTTTGACCCGGGACAGGGCGACGAGCAGTACTTC
TRBV28	.	.	TRBJ2-7	CASSLGIGSEQYF	TGTGCCAGCAGTTTAGGTATCGGGAGCGAGCAGTACTTC